Presented here are 6 T cell receptor beta chains from one specimen sequenced in a study of PD-1 blockade in classical Hodgkin lymphoma (dated by TCRdb to the early 2020s). The method behind the library was the immunoSEQ multiplex PCR assay. Entries here come from immuneACCESS through TCRdb and include only in-frame sequences with V and J called. Some clones fail to appear in such tables; in the studies checked, an unresolved V gene covers under half of the shortfall, and the cause of the remainder is unknown. In this sample the table shows 25,000 to 35,000 clones, more than 65% of which occur a single time. The ten most abundant clones make up roughly 20% of the sample. The label giving this sample's time point can be read as: cycle 4 day 1 (C4D1), after six to seven weeks of nivolumab. Every trial patient had relapsed after autologous stem cell transplantation, and cohorts A, B and C differed in prior brentuximab vedotin exposure.

The sequenced sample was peripheral blood mononuclear cells (PBMCs), obtained before the fourth cycle of nivolumab. Receptors were obtained from a human donor with classical Hodgkin lymphoma.

J is TRBJ2-3 and V is TRBV4-2; TRBD2 matches 10 bases. The CDR3 is 19 amino acids. V dropped 0 bases and J dropped 2; count of bases not matched to a gene: 11. The germline V gene encodes CDR1 LGHNA and CDR2 YNFKEQ. The CDR3 protein is CASSQDPGLAGVTTDTQYF. The DNA for the CDR3 is TGTGCCAGCAGCCAAGATCCAGGGCTAGCGGGGGTGACCACAGATACGCAGTATTTT.

This clone was recorded a few times. This chain joins TRBV7-3 and TRBJ1-5, with D unresolved. The V end lost 6 bases, the J end lost 7 bases, and 4 bases lay between the germline ends. CDR1 and CDR2 from the germline V gene are SGHTA and FQGTGA. The length of the CDR3 is 10 residues. CDR3 sequence (DNA): TGTGCCAGCAGGGGGCAGCCCCAGCATTTT. It translates to CASRGQPQHF. The entire variable domain, with the rest obtained from reference TRBV7-3 and TRBJ1-5, is as follows: GAGVSQTPSNKVTEKGKYVELRCDPISGHTALYWYRQSLGQGPEFLIYFQGTGAADDSGLPNDRFFAVRPEGSVSTLKIQRTERGDSAVYLCASRGQPQHFGDGTRLSIL.

The rearrangement uses TRBV2 and TRBJ2-2; D is perhaps TRBD2 (6 bases). Per germline, CDR1 SNHLY and CDR2 FYNNEI. This CDR3 is built from 14 residues. The V and J ends lost 8 bases and 5 bases respectively, with 15 bases between them. The CDR3, as DNA: TGTGCCAGCCTCACACTAGCTAAGACCGGGGAGCTGTTTTTT. Protein: CASLTLAKTGELFF.

This CDR3 reads CASSLLGINEKLFF. For the CDR3, the DNA is TGCGCCAGCAGCTTGTTGGGTATTAATGAAAAACTGTTTTTT. This sequence joins TRBV5-1 and TRBJ1-4; D is unresolved. Per the germline V gene, CDR1 is SGHRS and CDR2 is YFSETQ. The CDR3 loop spans 14 amino acids. V dropped 1 base and J dropped 4 bases, with 8 bases sitting between them.

The CDR3 sequence: CASSFTLAGTGGEKLFF. In nucleotides, the CDR3 is TGTGCCAGCAGCTTTACCCTGGCCGGGACAGGGGGAGAAAAACTGTTTTTT. The V call is TRBV11-2, the J call TRBJ1-4; 11 bases match TRBD1. The CDR3 has 17 residues. The germline V gene encodes CDR1 SGHAT and CDR2 FQNNGV. Trimming took 3 bases from V and 8 from J; bases not matched to a gene: 11.

The chain has TRBV5-1 and TRBJ2-3; D is tentatively TRBD1 or TRBD2 (7 bases each). The germline gives CDR1 SGHRS, CDR2 YFSETQ. Trimming took 4 bases from V and 4 from J, leaving 13 bases between them. The length of the CDR3 is 14 residues. The CDR3 region has the DNA TGCGCCAGCAGCCTACAGGGGAGGGCAGATACGCAGTATTTT. Translating gives CASSLQGRADTQYF.